A selection of T cell receptor beta chains follows, all from one sample in a study of radiotherapy plus CTLA-4 blockade in lung cancer. Some clones are missing from TCRdb's copy, which holds only in-frame ones; the method was immunoSEQ multiplex PCR. Among about 49,000 clones listed, about 85% were seen once. The sequenced sample was peripheral blood, obtained from a patient treated with radiotherapy plus ipilimumab. These receptor sequences come from a human donor with non-small cell lung cancer whose response to radiotherapy plus ipilimumab could not be evaluated. Both conserved end residues are part of each CDR3. The order of the fields is clone size, V gene, D gene, J gene, CDR3 protein, CDR3 DNA. D genes are given only for firm matches. Size is omitted from some rows. Given values are once, few, many or a class for expanded clones.

clone size: .; V gene: TRBV29-1; D gene: TRBD1; J gene: TRBJ1-1; CDR3 protein: CSVAGGGRVNTEAFF; CDR3 DNA: TGCAGCGTCGCAGGGGGCGGGCGTGTGAACACTGAAGCTTTCTTT
clone size: .; V gene: TRBV27; D gene: TRBD2; J gene: TRBJ2-1; CDR3 protein: CASSSRLAGGPNEQFF; CDR3 DNA: TGTGCCAGCAGTTCACGACTAGCGGGAGGGCCCAATGAGCAGTTCTTC
clone size: .; V gene: TRBV30; D gene: .; J gene: TRBJ1-4; CDR3 protein: CAWGEGGPNEKLFF; CDR3 DNA: TGTGCCTGGGGCGAGGGGGGGCCTAATGAAAAACTGTTTTTT
clone size: few; V gene: TRBV6-1; D gene: TRBD1; J gene: TRBJ1-5; CDR3 protein: CASRRQGRDQPQHF; CDR3 DNA: TGTGCCAGCAGAAGACAGGGCAGGGATCAGCCCCAGCATTTT
clone size: .; V gene: TRBV30; D gene: TRBD1; J gene: TRBJ1-2; CDR3 protein: CAWSKQGAGGYTF; CDR3 DNA: TGTGCCTGGAGTAAACAGGGGGCGGGTGGCTACACCTTC
clone size: .; V gene: TRBV28; D gene: TRBD2; J gene: TRBJ2-4; CDR3 protein: CASSLRGGQWVQYF; CDR3 DNA: TGTGCCAGCAGTTTACGGGGGGGGCAGTGGGTTCAGTACTTC
clone size: .; V gene: TRBV5-1; D gene: TRBD1; J gene: TRBJ1-3; CDR3 protein: CASSPTGPSGNTIYF; CDR3 DNA: TGCGCCAGCAGCCCGACAGGGCCCTCTGGAAACACCATATATTTT
clone size: .; V gene: TRBV7-9; D gene: .; J gene: TRBJ2-7; CDR3 protein: CASSLAGGVQTVEQYF; CDR3 DNA: TGTGCCAGCAGCTTAGCGGGGGGAGTACAGACAGTCGAGCAGTACTTC
clone size: .; V gene: TRBV18; D gene: .; J gene: TRBJ2-2; CDR3 protein: CASSPTNRENTGELFF; CDR3 DNA: TGTGCCAGCTCACCTACGAACAGAGAGAACACCGGGGAGCTGTTTTTT
clone size: .; V gene: TRBV28; D gene: .; J gene: TRBJ2-7; CDR3 protein: CASSLTERAGEQYF; CDR3 DNA: TGTGCCAGCAGTTTGACGGAGAGGGCGGGAGAGCAGTACTTC
clone size: .; V gene: TRBV6-6; D gene: .; J gene: TRBJ2-5; CDR3 protein: CASSYSSLQETQYF; CDR3 DNA: TGTGCCAGCAGTTACTCGTCTTTACAAGAGACCCAGTACTTC
clone size: .; V gene: TRBV6-6; D gene: .; J gene: TRBJ1-1; CDR3 protein: CASSLGRNTEAFF; CDR3 DNA: TGTGCCAGCAGCCTGGGCAGGAACACTGAAGCTTTCTTT
clone size: once; V gene: TRBV7-2; D gene: TRBD2; J gene: TRBJ2-1; CDR3 protein: CASSISRLAGTEQFF; CDR3 DNA: TGTGCCAGCAGCATCTCGAGGCTAGCGGGAACTGAGCAGTTCTTC
clone size: .; V gene: TRBV6-5; D gene: .; J gene: TRBJ2-2; CDR3 protein: CASSYFLQYTGELFF; CDR3 DNA: TGTGCCAGCAGTTACTTTCTGCAGTACACCGGGGAGCTGTTTTTT
clone size: .; V gene: TRBV28; D gene: TRBD1; J gene: TRBJ1-1; CDR3 protein: CASRRDRGYTEAFF; CDR3 DNA: TGTGCCAGCAGGAGGGACAGGGGCTACACTGAAGCTTTCTTT
clone size: .; V gene: TRBV7-3; D gene: .; J gene: TRBJ2-1; CDR3 protein: CASSLTGVNEQFF; CDR3 DNA: TGTGCCAGCAGCTTAACGGGAGTCAATGAGCAGTTCTTC
clone size: .; V gene: TRBV27; D gene: .; J gene: TRBJ2-4; CDR3 protein: CASSVGPPLQGTAKNIQYF; CDR3 DNA: TGTGCCAGCTCGGTAGGCCCCCCTTTACAGGGAACAGCCAAAAACATTCAGTACTTC
clone size: few; V gene: TRBV6-5; D gene: .; J gene: TRBJ1-2; CDR3 protein: CASRPPGGGNGYTF; CDR3 DNA: TGTGCCAGCAGGCCCCCGGGGGGAGGTAATGGCTACACCTTC
clone size: .; V gene: TRBV28; D gene: .; J gene: TRBJ1-5; CDR3 protein: CASSQPPVGQPQHF; CDR3 DNA: TGTGCCAGCAGCCAACCCCCGGTTGGTCAGCCCCAGCATTTT
clone size: .; V gene: TRBV14; D gene: .; J gene: TRBJ2-7; CDR3 protein: CASSRTAGKAYEQYF; CDR3 DNA: TGTGCCAGCAGCAGGACAGCGGGAAAGGCCTACGAGCAGTACTTC
clone size: .; V gene: TRBV27; D gene: TRBD1; J gene: TRBJ2-7; CDR3 protein: CASRPRDRAVHEQYF; CDR3 DNA: TGTGCCAGCAGGCCCCGGGACAGGGCTGTCCACGAGCAGTACTTC
clone size: .; V gene: TRBV11-2; D gene: TRBD2; J gene: TRBJ2-1; CDR3 protein: CASSSLRGGGPIREQFF; CDR3 DNA: TGTGCCAGCAGCTCCCTCCGGGGGGGAGGGCCTATCCGTGAGCAGTTCTTC
clone size: .; V gene: TRBV13; D gene: .; J gene: TRBJ2-1; CDR3 protein: CASSPPPGNNEQFF; CDR3 DNA: TGTGCCAGCAGCCCCCCGCCAGGGAACAATGAGCAGTTCTTC
clone size: .; V gene: TRBV13; D gene: TRBD2; J gene: TRBJ2-1; CDR3 protein: CASSSSGRGGSYNEQFF; CDR3 DNA: TGTGCCAGCAGCTCTAGCGGGAGAGGGGGCTCCTACAATGAGCAGTTCTTC
clone size: .; V gene: TRBV27; D gene: .; J gene: TRBJ2-7; CDR3 protein: CASSPLWGTSYEQYF; CDR3 DNA: TGTGCCAGCAGTCCCCTCTGGGGGACTTCCTACGAGCAGTACTTC
clone size: once; V gene: TRBV4-3; D gene: TRBD2; J gene: TRBJ2-1; CDR3 protein: CASSQGTSGRLGGEQFF; CDR3 DNA: TGCGCCAGCAGCCAGGGGACTAGCGGGAGGTTGGGGGGTGAGCAGTTCTTC
clone size: .; V gene: TRBV19; D gene: TRBD1; J gene: TRBJ1-1; CDR3 protein: CASRHRGPNTEAFF; CDR3 DNA: TGTGCCAGTAGACACAGGGGTCCGAACACTGAAGCTTTCTTT
clone size: .; V gene: TRBV7-2; D gene: .; J gene: TRBJ2-3; CDR3 protein: CASSLNLGGVFTDTQYF; CDR3 DNA: TGTGCCAGCAGCTTAAACCTGGGGGGAGTATTCACAGATACGCAGTATTTT
clone size: .; V gene: TRBV5-1; D gene: .; J gene: TRBJ2-7; CDR3 protein: CASSLSAGEQYF; CDR3 DNA: TGCGCCAGCAGCTTGTCAGCAGGAGAGCAGTACTTC
clone size: .; V gene: TRBV23-1; D gene: TRBD1; J gene: TRBJ1-1; CDR3 protein: CASSQFRTGIMNTEAFF; CDR3 DNA: TGCGCCAGCAGTCAATTCAGGACAGGGATTATGAACACTGAAGCTTTCTTT